A selection of T cell receptor beta chains follows, all from one sample in a study of CD8 T cells in Susac syndrome. Each CDR3 protein gets one entry after TCRdb re-called the immunoSEQ multiplex PCR reads with MiXCR. The sample records about 140,000 distinct CDR3 sequences, around 93% being singletons. The sample comprised CD4+ T cells from PBMCs. The receptors here all came from a human donor with Susac syndrome. Both conserved end residues are part of each CDR3. D genes are given only for firm matches. Size tells how often a clone was seen (once, few, many) or the class of an expanded clone, and some rows leave it out.

.,TRBJ2-3,TRBV29-1,TRBD2,TGCAGCGTTGGGGGGACTAGGAGAGATACGCAGTATTTT,CSVGGTRRDTQYF
few,TRBJ2-3,TRBV20-1,TRBD2,TGCAGTGCTAGAGATAGCGGGACCACAGATACGCAGTATTTT,CSARDSGTTDTQYF
once,TRBJ2-1,TRBV12-3/TRBV12-4,.,TGTGCCAGCAGTTTAGACAGGGCACATGAGCAGTTCTTC,CASSLDRAHEQFF
.,TRBJ2-3,TRBV7-8,.,TGTGCCAGCAGTCTAGGGCGGACAGATACGCAGTATTTT,CASSLGRTDTQYF
once,TRBJ2-7,TRBV3-1,.,TGTGCCAGCAGCTATTCGAGGGGGGGGCCCTACGAGCAGTACTTC,CASSYSRGGPYEQYF
.,TRBJ2-2,TRBV7-2,TRBD1,TGTGCCAGCAGCTCGACAGGGGGGAACCGGGAGCTGTTTTTT,CASSSTGGNRELFF
.,TRBJ2-1,TRBV7-2,.,TGTGCCAGCAGCCCCCATGCGGGGGCAGGGTTGGTGGAGCAGTTCTTC,CASSPHAGAGLVEQFF
.,TRBJ2-7,TRBV12-3/TRBV12-4,.,TGTGCCAGCAGTTCCGACAGAAACGAGCAGTACTTC,CASSSDRNEQYF
.,TRBJ2-3,TRBV18,.,TGTGCCAGCTTAAGGGAAGACACAGATACGCAGTATTTT,CASLREDTDTQYF
.,TRBJ2-5,TRBV27,.,TGTGCCAGCAGTCCCGTTTGGGGAGAGACCCAGTACTTC,CASSPVWGETQYF
.,TRBJ2-7,TRBV7-2,.,TGTGCCAGCAGCCGCACCCAGGGGACCTACGAGCAGTACTTC,CASSRTQGTYEQYF
.,TRBJ1-5,TRBV6-6,TRBD1,TGTGCCAGCAAACAGGGGGCCGCCCAGCCCCAGCATTTT,CASKQGAAQPQHF
.,TRBJ1-4,TRBV20-1,.,TGCAGTGCTACCGGGCTTTCTAATGAAAAACTGTTTTTT,CSATGLSNEKLFF
.,TRBJ2-7,TRBV20-1,.,TGCAGTGCTGGGGGGGGCGCGATGGCCGAGCAGTACTTC,CSAGGGAMAEQYF
once,TRBJ2-1,TRBV5-1,.,TGCGCCAGCAGCTTGGCCAGCACTGAACCCTACAATGAGCAGTTCTTC,CASSLASTEPYNEQFF
.,TRBJ1-1,TRBV16,TRBD1,TGTGCCAGCAGCCAACCTAAACAGACAGGGGCGCCGGACACTGAAGCTTTCTTT,CASSQPKQTGAPDTEAFF
.,TRBJ1-5,TRBV27,.,TGTGCCAGCAGTTTAGGGACAACTCACCAGCCCCAGCATTTT,CASSLGTTHQPQHF
.,TRBJ2-1,TRBV2,.,TGTGCCAGCGTGGGCTACAATGAGCAGTTCTTC,CASVGYNEQFF
.,TRBJ1-3,TRBV5-4,.,TGTGCCAGCAGCTTGGACAGAAACTTGGGAAACACCATATATTTT,CASSLDRNLGNTIYF
.,TRBJ2-5,TRBV2,.,TGTGCCAGCAGTGTCTCGTCCCAAGAGACCCAGTACTTC,CASSVSSQETQYF
.,TRBJ1-5,TRBV28,.,TGTGCCAGCAGTCCCTTGGGGGGCGTTCAGCCCCAGCATTTT,CASSPLGGVQPQHF
.,TRBJ2-1,TRBV9,.,TGTGCCAGCAGCGTAGAACCCCTGAGCTCCTACAATGAGCAGTTCTTC,CASSVEPLSSYNEQFF
few,TRBJ1-1,TRBV7-6,.,TGTGCCAGCACCCCCGGGGGAGGCGGCACTGAAGCTTTCTTT,CASTPGGGGTEAFF
.,TRBJ2-7,TRBV20-1,TRBD2,TGCAGTGCTAGTGGGGTAGCGGGCCCCTACGAGCAGTACTTC,CSASGVAGPYEQYF
once,TRBJ1-6,TRBV28,TRBD1,TGTGCCAGCATCGCTGACAGGGTCGGAAATAATTCACCCCTCCACTTT,CASIADRVGNNSPLHF
.,TRBJ1-5,TRBV20-1,TRBD1,TGCAGTGCTAGGGGGACAGGGGGCGGATCAAGTTGGTGGCCCCAGCATTTT,CSARGTGGGSSWWPQHF
.,TRBJ1-1,TRBV20-1,.,TGCAGTGCTCAAGAGGGAGGGATGAACACTGAAGCTTTCTTT,CSAQEGGMNTEAFF
.,TRBJ2-1,TRBV9,.,TGTGCCAGCAACAGGGAGGGCCATTATGAGCAGTTCTTC,CASNREGHYEQFF
.,TRBJ2-2,TRBV9,TRBD2,TGTGCCAGCAGCGTTAGCGGGAAGAACACCGGGGAGCTGTTTTTT,CASSVSGKNTGELFF
.,TRBJ2-1,TRBV5-1,.,TGCGCCAGCAGCTTGGGTAGCAAGGGGGATGTTAATGAGCAGTTCTTC,CASSLGSKGDVNEQFF
.,TRBJ1-5,TRBV20-1,.,TGCAGTGCTAGTAACCTAATCAATCAGCCCCAGCATTTT,CSASNLINQPQHF
.,TRBJ2-4,TRBV3-1,TRBD2,TGTGCCAGCAGCCAAGATCTGGCGGGGGGGAAAAACATTCAGTACTTC,CASSQDLAGGKNIQYF
.,TRBJ1-1,TRBV29-1,TRBD1,TGCAGCGTGAGGACAGGGTACACTGAAGCTTTCTTT,CSVRTGYTEAFF
.,TRBJ2-5,TRBV20-1,.,TGCAGTGCGAATCGATATCCACAAGAGACCCAGTACTTC,CSANRYPQETQYF
.,TRBJ2-7,TRBV5-1,.,TGCGCCAGCAGAAGGGACAGGACTAGCTCCTACGAGCAGTACTTC,CASRRDRTSSYEQYF
.,TRBJ2-7,TRBV25-1,.,TGTGCCAGCAGGACCATGAACGAGCAGTACTTC,CASRTMNEQYF
.,TRBJ2-1,TRBV25-1,.,TGTGCCAGCAGTGAAGAGGTAAGCAGGGAGCAGTTCTTC,CASSEEVSREQFF
.,TRBJ1-1,TRBV30,.,TGTGCCTGGACTCGGGAGGGGAGGGAAGCTTTCTTT,CAWTREGREAFF
.,TRBJ2-7,TRBV30,.,TGTGCCTGGAGTGTTTCAGATCTGAGCTCCTACGAGCAGTACTTC,CAWSVSDLSSYEQYF
.,TRBJ1-5,TRBV5-1,TRBD1,TGCGCCAGCAGCTTGGACGGGACAGGGGTTAATCAGCCCCAGCATTTT,CASSLDGTGVNQPQHF
.,TRBJ2-7,TRBV12-3/TRBV12-4,.,TGTGCCAGCAGTTTATCAGGGATCTACGAGCAGTACTTC,CASSLSGIYEQYF
.,TRBJ2-7,TRBV2,TRBD2,TGTGCCAGCAGTACTAGCGGGAGATACGAGCAGTACTTC,CASSTSGRYEQYF
.,TRBJ2-1,TRBV24-1,.,TGTGCCACCAGTGATTTAGGTCTAGCAGGATATGAGCAGTTCTTC,CATSDLGLAGYEQFF
once,TRBJ2-5,TRBV4-2,TRBD1,TGTGCCAGCAGTCACCCGGGACAGGGGAAAGAGACCCAGTACTTC,CASSHPGQGKETQYF
.,TRBJ2-7,TRBV29-1,TRBD1,TGCAGCGTTGAAGAGACAGGGGGAGACGAGCAGTACTTC,CSVEETGGDEQYF
.,TRBJ1-1,TRBV5-1,.,TGCGCCAGCAGAGACCTGGGGGTAGCTTTCTTT,CASRDLGVAFF
.,TRBJ1-1,TRBV25-1,TRBD1,TGTGCCAGCAGTGCCCTATGGACAGGGAACACTGAAGCTTTCTTT,CASSALWTGNTEAFF
.,TRBJ1-2,TRBV15,.,TGTGCCACCAGCAGACGCGACGGCACGTATGGCTACACCTTC,CATSRRDGTYGYTF
.,TRBJ1-6,TRBV9,.,TGTGCCAGCAGCGTAGATAGCTCCTATAATTCACCCCTCCACTTT,CASSVDSSYNSPLHF
.,TRBJ2-7,TRBV2,.,TGTGCCAGCAGCCCCAACAGGGGAGGCGAGCAGTACTTC,CASSPNRGGEQYF
.,TRBJ1-2,TRBV4-1,TRBD1,TGCGCCAGCAGCCAAGATATGGCGAGACAGGGGAGGTATGGCTACACCTTC,CASSQDMARQGRYGYTF
.,TRBJ1-6,TRBV2,TRBD1,TGTGCCAGCAGTCTTAACCGGGACAGCCATTCACCCCTCCACTTT,CASSLNRDSHSPLHF
once,TRBJ2-5,TRBV19,.,TGTGCCAGTCAACAGGGAGCTGGGACCCAGTACTTC,CASQQGAGTQYF
once,TRBJ1-1,TRBV5-1,.,TGCGCCAGCAGCTTCGCACGTCAGGGGACCATGAACACTGAAGCTTTCTTT,CASSFARQGTMNTEAFF
.,TRBJ2-1,TRBV2,TRBD2,TGTGCCAGCAGTGAACATCTCGGGGGGGCCTTCAATGAGCAGTTCTTC,CASSEHLGGAFNEQFF
.,TRBJ2-7,TRBV20-1,TRBD2,TGCAGTGCTAGAGGGGGGGGTCTAGCGGGAGTACCCTACGAGCAGTACTTC,CSARGGGLAGVPYEQYF
.,TRBJ1-5,TRBV30,.,TGTGCCTGGAGTGTAGTGGACGTCAATCAGCCCCAGCATTTT,CAWSVVDVNQPQHF
.,TRBJ2-1,TRBV4-2,TRBD2,TGTGCCAGCAGCCAAGCACGACGGGCTAGCGGGACCCTTAATGAGCAGTTCTTC,CASSQARRASGTLNEQFF
.,TRBJ1-1,TRBV30,.,TGTGCCTGGAGTGTTGCAGGGAACACTGAAGCTTTCTTT,CAWSVAGNTEAFF
.,TRBJ2-7,TRBV18,.,TGTGCCAGCTTTTCCGGGACCAAGGGCTACGAGCAGTACTTC,CASFSGTKGYEQYF